These 19 T cell receptor beta chains were all obtained from the same sample, sequenced in a study of metastatic and nonmetastatic thyroid tumors. None of the patients had undergone any treatment ahead of thyroid surgery. TCRdb re-analyzed the PCR reads through MiXCR. Seen here are about 19,000 clones, roughly 25% observed once, and the top ten hold 3.3%. Sequenced material: blood. The source of these receptors is a male donor with papillary thyroid cancer or a benign thyroid nodule (not recorded which). Some clones in this sample may be carry-over from other donors' samples.

This clone was counted between two and nine times. V gene TRBV11-3 combines with J gene TRBJ2-7; D is perhaps TRBD1 (6 bases). Trimming stripped 4 bases from V and 5 bases from J, with 15 bases between. This CDR3 is built from 14 residues. Germline lookup yields CDR1 SGHNT and CDR2 YENEEA. This CDR3 is CASSSATGSNEQYF. The CDR3 nucleotides read TGTGCCAGCAGCTCGGCCACAGGGTCTAACGAGCAGTACTTC.

By share of the sample, this clone is medium-sized (0.01 to 0.1%). The V call is TRBV4-1, the J call TRBJ2-2; 8 nucleotides align to TRBD1. V was pared by 4 bases and J by 4 bases, with 5 bases of the junction left unmatched. Germline V gene data show CDR1 as MGHRA and CDR2 as YSYEKL. This CDR3 region has 15 residues. In nucleotides, the CDR3 is TGCGCCAGCAGCCCACAGGGGGGTGGCACCGGGGAGCTGTTTTTT. It translates to CASSPQGGGTGELFF.

The chain is built from TRBV30 and TRBJ1-6, with D uncertain. The CDR3 extends over 14 amino acids. Germline V gives CDR1 GTSNPN, CDR2 SVGIG (reference sequence). Trimming removed 3 bases from V and 5 bases from J, with 11 bases in between. The CDR3 DNA sequence: TGTGCCTGGAGGTTAGCACAGAATAATTCACCCCTCCACTTT. Amino acid sequence: CAWRLAQNNSPLHF.

This clone was observed at least ten times. The CDR3 sequence is CASSIPGTANTEAFF. The CDR3 nucleotides are TGTGCCAGCAGCATACCCGGGACGGCGAACACTGAAGCTTTCTTT. V is TRBV5-6 and J is TRBJ1-1, with a weak D call TRBD1 (5 bases). The length of the CDR3 is 15 residues. Deletions cut 4 bases from V and 1 base from J, with 14 bases between. The V gene's germline CDR1 is SGHDT and CDR2 YYEEEE.

V and J are TRBV30 and TRBJ2-2, with D possibly matching TRBD2 (6 bases). Trimming stripped 0 bases from V and 1 base from J, with 12 bases between. Germline V gene data show CDR1 as GTSNPN and CDR2 as SVGIG (reference sequence). This CDR3 comprises 16 residues. CDR3 amino acids: CAWSVRRGRNTGELFF. The CDR3 coding sequence is TGTGCCTGGAGTGTACGCCGGGGGAGGAACACCGGGGAGCTGTTTTTT.

The chain employs TRBV6-2 or TRBV6-3 and TRBJ2-2, with D uncertain. V lost 6 bases to trimming and J lost 3 bases, with 8 bases between them. The V gene's germline CDR1 is MNHEY and CDR2 SVGEGT. The CDR3 loop spans 13 amino acids. The CDR3 DNA is TGTGCCAGCAGCCTCAGAGACACCGGGGAGCTGTTTTTT. Amino acids: CASSLRDTGELFF.

The V and J genes are TRBV24-1 and TRBJ2-3; 8 bases match TRBD2. There are 14 residues in the CDR3. The V gene end was trimmed by 4 bases and the J gene end by 2 bases; junction bases not matched to a gene: 1. Germline values: CDR1 KGHDR, CDR2 SFDVKD. CDR3 region: CATSETSDTDTQYF. The CDR3 nucleotides are TGTGCCACCAGTGAGACTAGCGACACAGATACGCAGTATTTT.

This clone is medium-sized in the sample. The genes are TRBV20-1 and TRBJ2-5; D remains unclear. The V end was cut by 6 bases, the J end by 5 bases, with 10 bases between. The germline V gene has CDR1 DFQATT and CDR2 SNEGSKA (reference sequence). This CDR3 is 11 amino acids long. The CDR3 spells CSAELSETQYF. The CDR3 region has the DNA TGCAGTGCAGAGCTGAGCGAGACCCAGTACTTC.

The chain combines TRBV19 with TRBJ1-2; D ambiguous. V was shortened by 4 bases and J by 1 base, with 7 bases between the two germline ends. This CDR3 region has 13 residues. Per germline, CDR1 LNHDA and CDR2 SQIVND (reference sequence). CDR3 nucleotides: TGTGCCAGTAGTAGGCAGATTAACTATGGCTACACCTTC. It codes for CASSRQINYGYTF.

With regard to this clone: Possible read error: a much larger clone is one base away. The V gene is TRBV19, the J gene TRBJ2-7; perhaps TRBD2 as D (6 bases). CDR1 and CDR2 (germline): LNHDA, SQIVND (reference sequence). There are 12 residues in the CDR3. The CDR3 region has the DNA TGTGCCAGTAGGGGGGACTCCTACGATCAGTACTTC. It encodes CASRGDSYDQYF.

The chain is built from TRBV2 and TRBJ1-5, with D tentatively TRBD1 (6 bases). The CDR3 has 15 residues. CDR1 is SNHLY, CDR2 FYNNEI, per germline. V was shortened by 7 bases and J by 4 bases, with 17 bases between the two germline ends. The CDR3 coding sequence is TGTGCCAGCATTAAAAACAGGGAGAGTAATCAGCCCCAGCATTTT. It codes for CASIKNRESNQPQHF.

Only a few counts were recorded for this clone. The chain couples TRBV28 to TRBJ2-7; 9 nucleotides agree with TRBD2. With V trimmed by 5 bases and J by 6 bases, 8 bases remained unmatched. The CDR3 consists of 14 residues. The germline gives CDR1 MDHEN, CDR2 SYDVKM. CDR3 coding DNA: TGTGCCAGCAGTACGATAGCGGGAGTCTCCGAGCAGTACTTC. Protein sequence: CASSTIAGVSEQYF.

This clone was seen ten or more times. The genes are TRBV2 and TRBJ2-6, with TRBD1 matching over 11 bases. The CDR3 sequence is 17 residues long. V lost 8 bases, J lost 0 bases, and 6 bases stayed unmatched. Germline V lookup: CDR1 SNHLY, CDR2 FYNNEI. The CDR3 reads CASAAGTGGSGANVLTF. Written as DNA, the CDR3 is TGTGCCAGCGCCGCAGGGACAGGGGGCTCTGGGGCCAACGTCCTGACTTTC. The full variable domain, with the rest looked up from reference TRBV2 and TRBJ2-6, is EPEVTQTPSHQVTQMGQEVILRCVPISNHLYFYWYRQILGQKVEFLVSFYNNEISEKSEIFDDQFSVERPDGSNFTLKIRSTKLEDSAMYFCASAAGTGGSGANVLTFGAGSRLTVL.

This chain links TRBV5-1 with TRBJ2-3; TRBD2 agrees at 8 bases. The CDR3 has 16 residues. Trimming removed 0 bases from V and 5 bases from J; junction bases left unmatched: 8. Looked up from germline, CDR1 is SGHRS and CDR2 is YFSETQ. The CDR3 reads CASSLGWSGSLDTQYF. The CDR3 DNA follows: TGCGCCAGCAGCTTGGGGTGGAGCGGGAGTTTAGATACGCAGTATTTT.

The rearrangement links TRBV19 to TRBJ2-1; TRBD2 matches at 11 bases. J gave up 6 bases and V 4 bases, and 8 bases lay outside the gene matches. The CDR3 extends over 16 amino acids. CDR1 and CDR2 (germline): LNHDA, SQIVND (reference sequence). CDR3 residues: CASSRPTSGSFNEQFF. The CDR3 DNA follows: TGTGCCAGTAGTAGACCTACTAGCGGGAGTTTCAATGAGCAGTTCTTC.

This clone was found many times. The chain couples TRBV4-3 to TRBJ2-1, with 10 bases lining up with TRBD1. The CDR3 is made up of 14 amino acids. Germline CDR1 reads LGHNA; CDR2 reads YSLEER. With 5 bases clipped from V and 8 bases from J, the junction kept 6 bases outside the gene matches. Written as DNA, the CDR3 is TGCGCCAGCAGCGGCCGGGACAGGGGTTATGAGCAGTTCTTC. It yields the protein CASSGRDRGYEQFF.

The sample holds a few counts of this clone. The chain has TRBV28 and TRBJ2-7; perhaps TRBD2 as D (5 bases). This CDR3 is 14 amino acids long. V gave up 3 bases and J gave up 4 bases, with 13 bases separating them. Germline V lookup: CDR1 MDHEN, CDR2 SYDVKM. The CDR3, as DNA: TGTGCCAGCAGTTTTTTCGGTGAGGGTTACGAGCAGTACTTC. As protein: CASSFFGEGYEQYF.

The rearrangement uses TRBV2 and TRBJ1-6; the D is unclear. Germline CDR1 and CDR2: SNHLY and FYNNEI. V was trimmed by 6 bases and J by 0 bases, leaving 9 bases between them. The CDR3 loop spans 15 amino acids. CDR3 protein: CASRKQSSYNSPLHF. The CDR3 DNA reads as TGTGCCAGCAGGAAACAGAGCTCCTATAATTCACCCCTCCACTTT.

In its sample, this clone ranks as medium-sized. The rearrangement uses TRBV7-9 and TRBJ2-3; D gene unclear. The CDR3 contains 15 residues. CDR1 is SEHNR, CDR2 FQNEAQ, per germline (reference sequence). V was clipped by 1 base and J by 2 bases, with 10 bases between them. The CDR3 sequence is CASSLERQPTDTQYF. The CDR3 DNA follows: TGTGCCAGCAGCTTAGAACGGCAGCCCACAGATACGCAGTATTTT.